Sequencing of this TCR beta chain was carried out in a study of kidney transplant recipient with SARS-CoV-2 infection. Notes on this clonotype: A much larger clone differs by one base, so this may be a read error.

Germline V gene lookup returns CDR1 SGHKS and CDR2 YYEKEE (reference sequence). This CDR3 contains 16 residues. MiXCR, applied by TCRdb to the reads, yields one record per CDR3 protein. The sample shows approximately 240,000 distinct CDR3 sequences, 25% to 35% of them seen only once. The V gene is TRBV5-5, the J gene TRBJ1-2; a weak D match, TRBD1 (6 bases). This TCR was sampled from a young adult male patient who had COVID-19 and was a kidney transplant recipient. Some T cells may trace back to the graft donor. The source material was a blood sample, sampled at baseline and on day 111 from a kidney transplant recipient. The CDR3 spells CASGLAGGGGNYGYTF. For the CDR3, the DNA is TGTGCCAGCGGCTTGGCCGGGGGCGGTGGAAACTATGGCTACACCTTC.